Below, one TCR beta chain is given with its context. Its antigen remains unknown. The source of the sample is a study of identical twins. Findings and limits, study-wide: Conclusions were based on cross-sectional statistical analysis, without following the same donors. Out-of-frame alpha sequences that twins shared showed excess low generation probability. Within cord blood, abundant beta clonotypes carried fewer insertions, but memory repertoires showed no such trend.

TCRdb ran MiXCR on the 5' RACE reads and lists one entry per CDR3 protein. This table has around 470,000 distinct CDR3 sequences, 11% to 15% appearing once. These data are also associated with another study on yellow fever vaccine responses in identical twins.

This TCR was recovered from a woman under 30 in good health. What was sequenced was CD4+ T cells sorted from blood.

The CDR3 coding sequence is TGTGCCAGCAGTTTAAGGGTTGAGGGTAATTCACCCCTCCACTTT. Translating gives CASSLRVEGNSPLHF. The J gene is TRBJ1-6, the V gene TRBV12-3 or TRBV12-4; no clear D. This CDR3 region has 15 residues. V shed 2 bases and J shed 6 bases, with 11 bases lying between them.